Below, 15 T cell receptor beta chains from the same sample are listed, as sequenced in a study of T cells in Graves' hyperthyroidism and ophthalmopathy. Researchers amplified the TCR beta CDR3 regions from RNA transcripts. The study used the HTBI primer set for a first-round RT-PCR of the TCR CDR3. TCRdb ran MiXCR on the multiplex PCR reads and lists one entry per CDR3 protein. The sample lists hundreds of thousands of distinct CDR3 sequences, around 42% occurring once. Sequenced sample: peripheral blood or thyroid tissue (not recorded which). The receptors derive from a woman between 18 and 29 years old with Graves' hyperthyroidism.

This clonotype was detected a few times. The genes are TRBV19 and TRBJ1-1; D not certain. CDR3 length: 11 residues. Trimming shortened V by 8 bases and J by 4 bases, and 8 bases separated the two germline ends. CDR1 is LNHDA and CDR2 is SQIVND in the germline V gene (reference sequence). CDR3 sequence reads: CASFVGTEAFF. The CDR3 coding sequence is TGTGCCAGTTTCGTGGGCACTGAAGCTTTCTTT. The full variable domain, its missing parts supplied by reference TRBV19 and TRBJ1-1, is DGGITQSPKYLFRKEGQNVTLSCEQNLNHDAMYWYRQDPGQGLRLIYYSQIVNDFQKGDIAEGYSVSREKKESFPLTVTSAQKNPTAFYLCASFVGTEAFFGQGTRLTVV.

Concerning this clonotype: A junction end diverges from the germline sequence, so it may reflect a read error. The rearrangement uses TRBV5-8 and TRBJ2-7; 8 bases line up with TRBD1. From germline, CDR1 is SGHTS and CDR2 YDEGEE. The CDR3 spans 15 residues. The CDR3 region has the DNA TGCGCCAGCAGCACCGGACAGGGATGGTCCTACGAGCAGTACTTC. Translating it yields CASSTGQGWSYEQYF.

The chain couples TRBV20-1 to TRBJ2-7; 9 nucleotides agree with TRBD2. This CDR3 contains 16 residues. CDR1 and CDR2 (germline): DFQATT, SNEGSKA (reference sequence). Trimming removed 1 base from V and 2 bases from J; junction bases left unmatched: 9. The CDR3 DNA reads TGCAGTGCTAGAGGTCCGAGCGGGAGGAGGGCCTACGAGCAGTACTTC. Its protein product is CSARGPSGRRAYEQYF.

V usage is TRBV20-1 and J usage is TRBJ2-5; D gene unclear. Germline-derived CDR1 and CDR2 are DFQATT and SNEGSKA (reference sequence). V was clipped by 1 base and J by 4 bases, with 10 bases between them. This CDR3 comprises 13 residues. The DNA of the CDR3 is TGCAGTGCTAGAGTGACGCCAAGAGAGACCCAGTACTTC. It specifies CSARVTPRETQYF.

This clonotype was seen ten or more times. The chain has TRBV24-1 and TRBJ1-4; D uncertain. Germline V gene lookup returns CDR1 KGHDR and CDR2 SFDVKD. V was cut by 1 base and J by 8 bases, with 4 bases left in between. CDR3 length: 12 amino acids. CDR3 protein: CATSDLGEKLFF. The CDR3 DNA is TGTGCCACCAGTGATTTAGGCGAAAAACTGTTTTTT.

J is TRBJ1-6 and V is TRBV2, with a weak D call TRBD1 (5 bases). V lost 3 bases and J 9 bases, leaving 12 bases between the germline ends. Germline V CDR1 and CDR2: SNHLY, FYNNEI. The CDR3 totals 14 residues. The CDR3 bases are TGTGCCAGCAGTGAGACAGTGGGCGGTTCACCCCTCCACTTT. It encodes CASSETVGGSPLHF. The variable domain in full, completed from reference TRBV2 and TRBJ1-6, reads EPEVTQTPSHQVTQMGQEVILRCVPISNHLYFYWYRQILGQKVEFLVSFYNNEISEKSEIFDDQFSVERPDGSNFTLKIRSTKLEDSAMYFCASSETVGGSPLHFGNGTRLTVT.

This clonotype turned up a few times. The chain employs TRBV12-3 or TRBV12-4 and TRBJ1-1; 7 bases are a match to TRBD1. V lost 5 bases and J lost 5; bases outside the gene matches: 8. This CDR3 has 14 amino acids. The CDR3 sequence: CASSPHRGGTEAFF. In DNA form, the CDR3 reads TGTGCCAGCAGTCCACACAGGGGCGGTACTGAAGCTTTCTTT.

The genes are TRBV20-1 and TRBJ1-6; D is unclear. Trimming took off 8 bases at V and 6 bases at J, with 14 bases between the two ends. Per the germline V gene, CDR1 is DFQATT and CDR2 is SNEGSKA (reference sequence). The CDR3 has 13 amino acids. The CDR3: CSSSSSTNSPLHF. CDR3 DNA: TGCAGTTCGTCATCGTCCACTAATTCACCCCTCCACTTT.

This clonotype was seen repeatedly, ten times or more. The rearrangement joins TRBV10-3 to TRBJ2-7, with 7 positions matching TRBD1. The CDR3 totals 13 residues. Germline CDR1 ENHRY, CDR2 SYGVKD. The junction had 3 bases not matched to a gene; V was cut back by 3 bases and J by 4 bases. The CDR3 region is CAISEGQVYEQYF. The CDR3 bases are TGTGCCATCAGTGAAGGACAGGTTTACGAGCAGTACTTC.

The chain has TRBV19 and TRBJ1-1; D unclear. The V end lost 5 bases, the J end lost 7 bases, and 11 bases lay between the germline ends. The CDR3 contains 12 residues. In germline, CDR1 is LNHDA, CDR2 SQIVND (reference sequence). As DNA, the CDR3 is TGTGCCAGTAGTTCTGCCAGAGATGAAGCTTTCTTT. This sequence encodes CASSSARDEAFF.

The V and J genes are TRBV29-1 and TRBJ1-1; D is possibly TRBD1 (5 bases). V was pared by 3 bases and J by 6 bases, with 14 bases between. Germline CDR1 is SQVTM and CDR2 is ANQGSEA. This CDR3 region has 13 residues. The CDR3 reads CSVDSWGRSEAFF. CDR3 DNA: TGCAGCGTTGATAGCTGGGGCCGCTCTGAAGCTTTCTTT.

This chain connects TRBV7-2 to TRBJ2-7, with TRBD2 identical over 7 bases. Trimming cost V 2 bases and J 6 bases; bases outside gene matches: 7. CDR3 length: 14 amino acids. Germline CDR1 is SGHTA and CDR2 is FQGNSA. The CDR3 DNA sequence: TGTGCCAGCAGCTTATCCCCGGGAGGCTGCGAGCAGTACTTC. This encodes CASSLSPGGCEQYF.

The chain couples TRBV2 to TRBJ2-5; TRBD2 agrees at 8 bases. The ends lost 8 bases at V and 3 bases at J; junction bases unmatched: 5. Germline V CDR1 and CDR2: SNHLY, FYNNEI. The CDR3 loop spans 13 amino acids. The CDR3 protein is CASREAGEETQYF. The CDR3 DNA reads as TGTGCCAGCCGAGAAGCGGGAGAAGAGACCCAGTACTTC.

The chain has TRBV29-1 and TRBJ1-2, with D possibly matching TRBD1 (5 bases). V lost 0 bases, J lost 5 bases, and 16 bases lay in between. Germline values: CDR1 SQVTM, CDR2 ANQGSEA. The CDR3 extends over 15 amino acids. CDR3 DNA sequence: TGCAGCGTTGAAGATCGGGGCCGGACGGATTATGGCTACACCTTC. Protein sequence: CSVEDRGRTDYGYTF.

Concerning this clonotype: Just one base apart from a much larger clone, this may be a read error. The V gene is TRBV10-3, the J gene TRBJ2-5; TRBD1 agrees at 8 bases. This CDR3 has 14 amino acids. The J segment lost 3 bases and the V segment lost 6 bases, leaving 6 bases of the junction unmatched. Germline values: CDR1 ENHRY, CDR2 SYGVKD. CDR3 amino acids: CAIRRAGGEETQYF. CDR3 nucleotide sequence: TGTGCCATCAGACGGGCAGGGGGCGAAGAGACCCAGTACTTC.